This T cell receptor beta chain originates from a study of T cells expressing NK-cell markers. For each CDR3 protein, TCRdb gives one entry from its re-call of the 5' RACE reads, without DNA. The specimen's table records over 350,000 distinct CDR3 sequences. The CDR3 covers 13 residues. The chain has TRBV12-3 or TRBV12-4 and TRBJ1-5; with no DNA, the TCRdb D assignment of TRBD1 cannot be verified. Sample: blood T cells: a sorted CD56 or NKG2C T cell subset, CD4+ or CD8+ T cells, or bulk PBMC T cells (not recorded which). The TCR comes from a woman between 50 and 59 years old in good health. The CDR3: CASREGMGQPQHF.